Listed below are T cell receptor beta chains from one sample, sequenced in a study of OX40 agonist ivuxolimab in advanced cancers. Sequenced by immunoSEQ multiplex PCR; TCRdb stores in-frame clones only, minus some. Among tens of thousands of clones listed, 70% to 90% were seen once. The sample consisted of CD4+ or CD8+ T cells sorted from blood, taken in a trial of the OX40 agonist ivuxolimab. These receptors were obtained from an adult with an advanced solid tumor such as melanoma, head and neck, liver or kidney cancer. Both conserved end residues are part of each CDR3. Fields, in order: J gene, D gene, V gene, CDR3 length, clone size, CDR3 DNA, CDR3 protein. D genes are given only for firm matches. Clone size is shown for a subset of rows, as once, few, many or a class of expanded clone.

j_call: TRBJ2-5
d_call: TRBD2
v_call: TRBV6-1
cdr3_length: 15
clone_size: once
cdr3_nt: TGTGCCAGCAATGGGCGGGGGGGCCTGTGGGAGACCCAGTACTTC
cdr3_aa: CASNGRGGLWETQYF

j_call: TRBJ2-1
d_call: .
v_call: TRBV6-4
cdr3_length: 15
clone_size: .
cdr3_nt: TGTGCCAGCAGTGACTCGGGAGGGGGTTACAATGAGCAGTTCTTC
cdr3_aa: CASSDSGGGYNEQFF

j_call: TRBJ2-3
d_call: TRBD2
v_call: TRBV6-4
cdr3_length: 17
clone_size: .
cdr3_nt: TGTGCCAGCAGTGTCGGGGGGGCCCGCCAGAGCACAGATACGCAGTATTTT
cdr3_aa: CASSVGGARQSTDTQYF

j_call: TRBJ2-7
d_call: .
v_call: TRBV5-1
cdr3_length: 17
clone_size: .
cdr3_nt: TGCGCCAGCAGCTTGATCTGGACAGTATCCTCCGTCTCCGAGCAGTACTTC
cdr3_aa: CASSLIWTVSSVSEQYF

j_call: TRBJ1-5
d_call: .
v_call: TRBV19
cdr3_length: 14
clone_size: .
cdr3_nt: TGTGCCAGTAGTAGTGATACAGGGACTCAGCCCCAGCATTTT
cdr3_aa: CASSSDTGTQPQHF

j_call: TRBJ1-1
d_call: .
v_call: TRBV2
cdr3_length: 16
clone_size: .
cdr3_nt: TGTGCCGGCAGTGGTACCCCCAAGGATTCGAACACTGAAGCTTTCTTT
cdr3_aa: CAGSGTPKDSNTEAFF

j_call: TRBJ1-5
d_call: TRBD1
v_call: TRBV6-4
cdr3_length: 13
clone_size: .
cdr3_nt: TGTGCCAGCAGCGCCGGACAGGGCCAGCCCCAGCATTTT
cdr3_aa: CASSAGQGQPQHF

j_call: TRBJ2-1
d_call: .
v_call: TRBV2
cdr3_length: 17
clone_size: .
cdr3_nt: TGTGCCAGCAGTGATGGGCAGGGGATGGGGGCCTACAATGAGCAGTTCTTC
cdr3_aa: CASSDGQGMGAYNEQFF

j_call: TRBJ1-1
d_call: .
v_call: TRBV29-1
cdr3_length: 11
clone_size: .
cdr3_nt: TGCAGCGTTCGGAGAGCTACTGAAGCTTTCTTT
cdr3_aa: CSVRRATEAFF

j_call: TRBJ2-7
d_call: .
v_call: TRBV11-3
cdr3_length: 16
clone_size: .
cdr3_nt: TGTGCCAGCAGCTTAGTTCTAGGGCTACCGACCTACGAGCAGTACTTC
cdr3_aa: CASSLVLGLPTYEQYF

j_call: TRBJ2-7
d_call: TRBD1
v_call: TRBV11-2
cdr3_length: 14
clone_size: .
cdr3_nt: TGTGCCAGCAGAGAAGTGGGACAGGGAAACGAGCAGTACTTC
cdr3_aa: CASREVGQGNEQYF

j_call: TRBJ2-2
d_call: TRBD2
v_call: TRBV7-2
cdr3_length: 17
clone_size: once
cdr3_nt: TGTGCCAGCAGCTCCCCCCAACTAGCGGGGGGAGGCGGGGAGCTGTTTTTT
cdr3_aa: CASSSPQLAGGGGELFF

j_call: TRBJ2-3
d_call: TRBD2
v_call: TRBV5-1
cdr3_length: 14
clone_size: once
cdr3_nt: TGCGCCAGCAGAACGGGGGGAACGACAGATACGCAGTATTTT
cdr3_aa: CASRTGGTTDTQYF

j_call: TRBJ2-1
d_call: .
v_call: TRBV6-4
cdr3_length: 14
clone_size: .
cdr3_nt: TGTGCCAGCATGCCAGCGGCCTCCTACAATGAGCAGTTCTTC
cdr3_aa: CASMPAASYNEQFF

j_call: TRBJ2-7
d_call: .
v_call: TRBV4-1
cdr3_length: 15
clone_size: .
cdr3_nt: TGCGCCAGCAGCCAAGACAGGGGATTCCCCTACGAGCAGTACTTC
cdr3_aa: CASSQDRGFPYEQYF

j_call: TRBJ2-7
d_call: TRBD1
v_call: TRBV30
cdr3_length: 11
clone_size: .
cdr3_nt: TGTGCCTGGAACGACAGGGACGAGCAGTACTTC
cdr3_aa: CAWNDRDEQYF

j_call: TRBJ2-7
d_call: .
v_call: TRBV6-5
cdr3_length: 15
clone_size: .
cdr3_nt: TGTGCCAGCAGTTTGTCAGGGGCCCGATCCTACGAGCAGTACTTC
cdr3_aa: CASSLSGARSYEQYF

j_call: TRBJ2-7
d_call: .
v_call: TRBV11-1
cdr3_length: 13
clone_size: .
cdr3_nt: TGTGCCAGCAGCACCCGGGACATAGGGGAGCAGTACTTC
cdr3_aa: CASSTRDIGEQYF

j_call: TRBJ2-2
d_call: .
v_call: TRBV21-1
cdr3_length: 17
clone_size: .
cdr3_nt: TGTGCCAGCCCTGCAAAAGATGGGGGCCTAAACACCGGGGAGCTGTTTTTT
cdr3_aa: CASPAKDGGLNTGELFF

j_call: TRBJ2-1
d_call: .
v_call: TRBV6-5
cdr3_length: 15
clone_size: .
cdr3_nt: TGTGCCAGCAGTTACAATGGCAGAGTTGGCCCAGAGCAGTTCTTC
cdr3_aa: CASSYNGRVGPEQFF

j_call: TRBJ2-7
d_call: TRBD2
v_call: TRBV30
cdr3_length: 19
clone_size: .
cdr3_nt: TGTGCCTGGAAGCCCGACCTCGGGGTAGCGGGGGGCCGGAACCACGAGCAGTACTTC
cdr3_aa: CAWKPDLGVAGGRNHEQYF

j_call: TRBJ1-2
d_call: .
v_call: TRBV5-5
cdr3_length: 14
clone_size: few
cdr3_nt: TGTGCCAGCAGCTTCCGGCCGGACTCCTATGGCTACACCTTC
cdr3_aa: CASSFRPDSYGYTF

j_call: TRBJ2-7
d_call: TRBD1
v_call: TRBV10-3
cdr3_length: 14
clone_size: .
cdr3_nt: TGTGCCAACAGGGGGCATCTTGTAGTCCACGAGCAGTACTTC
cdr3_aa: CANRGHLVVHEQYF